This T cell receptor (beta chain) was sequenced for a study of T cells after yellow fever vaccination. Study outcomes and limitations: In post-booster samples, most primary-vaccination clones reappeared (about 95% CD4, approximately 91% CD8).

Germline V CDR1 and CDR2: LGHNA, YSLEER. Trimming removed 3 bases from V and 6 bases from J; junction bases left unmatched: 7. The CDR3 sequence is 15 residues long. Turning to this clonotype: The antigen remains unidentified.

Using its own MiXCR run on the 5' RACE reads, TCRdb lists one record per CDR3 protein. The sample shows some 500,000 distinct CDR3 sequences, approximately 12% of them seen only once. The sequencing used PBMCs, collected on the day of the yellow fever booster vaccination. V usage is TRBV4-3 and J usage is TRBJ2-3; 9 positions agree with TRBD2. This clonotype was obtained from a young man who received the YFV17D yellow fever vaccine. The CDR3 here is CASSHQRSGRDTQYF. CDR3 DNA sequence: TGCGCCAGCAGCCACCAGCGGAGCGGGAGGGATACGCAGTATTTT.